The clone carrying this T cell receptor beta chain came up once. The antigen is unknown. The sample belongs to a study of Ad26.COV2.S vaccination and SARS-CoV-2 variants. Study in general: Doses of Ad26.COV2.S were injected into muscle once or twice, 56 days apart.

This CDR3 is built from 16 residues. The trim removed 5 bases at V and 1 base at J, leaving 7 bases unmatched. In germline, CDR1 is LNHDA, CDR2 SQIVND (reference sequence). Treatment noted: roughly 19 received Ad26.COV2.S at low or high dose, single or two shots; about five received placebo; per-sample allocation not given. Material that was analyzed had been drawn on day 63 after the first vaccine or placebo injection. General study points: Spike-specific TCR breadth was greater in vaccine than placebo recipients.

Repertoires were generated with immunoSEQ multiplex PCR, while TCRdb's copy carries only in-frame clones and drops some. The sample carries roughly 500,000 clones, approximately 90% recorded once. The material sequenced was peripheral blood, taken in a trial of Ad26.COV2.S vaccine versus placebo. The source is a person aged 18-65 years who received the Ad26.COV2.S COVID-19 vaccine or a placebo. The J gene is TRBJ1-5, the V gene TRBV19; 8 nucleotides match TRBD1. CDR3 DNA: TGTGCCAGTAGTTCTCGCGACAGGGGAAGCAATCAGCCCCAGCATTTT. Amino acids: CASSSRDRGSNQPQHF.